The source of this T cell receptor beta chain is a study of Graves' ophthalmopathy and Graves' hyperthyroidism (dated by TCRdb to the late 2010s). With regard to the full study: Hyperthyroidism was defined as stable when no progression to ophthalmopathy occurred within 18 months of follow-up. The study used signatures of the TCR beta repertoire to tell Graves' ophthalmopathy apart from Graves' hyperthyroidism and to predict which patients would progress to ophthalmopathy. In total, 135 blood samples were TCR-sequenced: 40 to 45 ophthalmopathy, some 72 hyperthyroidism and 17 hyperthyroidism-to-ophthalmopathy patients. A discovery set of 95 to 100 patients (roughly 41 ophthalmopathy, about 55 stable hyperthyroidism) was enrolled to explore V-J signatures distinguishing ophthalmopathy from hyperthyroidism. An independent validation cohort comprised about 20 hyperthyroidism patients and some 16 patients who later progressed from hyperthyroidism to ophthalmopathy. T-cell repertoires of thyroid tissue and blood were compared in several hyperthyroidism patients. Following sample collection, hyperthyroidism patients were given methimazole at a starting dose of 30 mg daily, and ophthalmopathy patients were given high-dose intravenous methylprednisolone.

For repertoire sequencing, the TCR beta CDR3 regions were amplified from RNA transcripts. The first round of RT-PCR was done with HTBI primers and the Qiagen OneStep RT-PCR kit, and was followed by a second round of multiplex PCR, then size selection and purification. Libraries were sequenced on an Illumina HiSeq2000 using paired-end 100 bp reads. In the source study's methods: Reads were processed with SOAPnuke, discarding reads with adapters, uncalled bases, mean Phred below 15, or no exact constant-primer or identifier match. COPE v1.2.5 was used to merge high-quality paired reads. Each unique nucleotide sequence was defined as a clonotype, and clonotypes were aligned to IMGT TRB V, D and J references with MiTCR v1.1. The analysis was limited to V-J combinations with a frequency above 0.0001, which together covered about 99% of the repertoires. For each V-J combination, a TCR clonal expansion and chaos score was defined as the ratio of F50 clonal expansion to chaos observed in the TCRdist matrix. Welch's t-statistics and random forest were used to reduce the features to approximately 13 V-J combinations, which were then used as input to a naive Bayes classifier. Thyroid-blood repertoire similarity was quantified with the Morisita-Horn index. TCRdb's own reprocessing of the public reads used fastp at Q25 and MiXCR and kept productive beta chains. Each CDR3 protein gets just one entry, which takes the most common genes and DNA from the rows behind it. These V and J calls rely on TCRdb rather than the paper's analysis. The sample table shows about 550,000 distinct CDR3 sequences, and 35% to 40% are seen once. The ten biggest clones cover around 4.6% of the sample.

The CDR3 has 12 amino acids, counting the end cysteine and phenylalanine. Of all the DNA, just the CDR3 is kept, 36 bases in frame from base 1. Cut back by 7 bases and 6 bases, the V and J ends lie 12 bases apart. The germline V gene encodes CDR1 SGHRS and CDR2 YFSETQ. Findings and caveats that apply to the study as a whole: Ophthalmopathy was separated from stable hyperthyroidism by the 13-signature model with around 89% sensitivity and around 81% specificity in cross-validation and with 80%/75% in the test set. Most expanded thyroid clonotypes with a frequency above 0.001 also appeared in blood, which suggests that blood repertoires may reflect the immune response in the thyroid. No statistical method was used to predetermine the sample size, and group allocation was not hidden from the investigators. In validation, the model predicted ophthalmopathy progression with more than 70% sensitivity and 72.22% specificity; some 13 predicted patients were CT-confirmed with GO in a median of approximately 6.5 months.

Hyperthyroidism patients were newly diagnosed, with disease duration under 2 months, and aged 18 to 65 years. Patients with other autoimmune diseases, uncontrolled infections, pregnancy or lactation were excluded from the study. Diagnosis relied on clinical symptoms, serum thyroxine, TRAb, thyroid ultrasound and orbital computed tomography. Total RNA was extracted using Trizol reagent, and RNA quality was checked on an Agilent 2100 Bioanalyzer. Turning to this clonotype: Its target antigen remains unknown. One base away there is no much larger clone; base qualities are not given.

The clonotype was recovered from an adult man with Graves' hyperthyroidism. Recombination linked TRBV5-1 to TRBJ2-3; the D gene is unclear. The sequenced sample consisted of peripheral blood or thyroid tissue (not recorded which). The CDR3 protein: CASGKGADTQYF. In nucleotides, the sequence is TGCGCCAGCGGCAAGGGCGCGGATACGCAGTATTTT. Here the CDR3 is joined to the reference TRBV5-1 and TRBJ2-3 genes, and the full variable domain is: KAGVTQTPRYLIKTRGQQVTLSCSPISGHRSVSWYQQTPGQGLQFLFEYFSETQRNKGNFPGRFSGRQFSNSRSEMNVSTLELGDSALYLCASGKGADTQYFGPGTRLTVL.